The T cell receptor beta chain described here comes from a study of T cells in Graves' hyperthyroidism and ophthalmopathy. Pregnant or lactating patients were excluded, as were those with uncontrolled infection or other autoimmune disease. It was around 10 ml of fresh peripheral blood that supplied the PBMCs. Details on this clonotype: Its antigen remains unknown.

Study findings and constraints: Among clonotypes expanded in thyroid above 0.001, most were also found in blood. For ophthalmopathy, model prediction preceded onset by a median 6.5 months.

Researchers amplified the TCR beta CDR3 regions from RNA transcripts. A first-round RT-PCR of the TCR CDR3 used the HTBI primer set. Via MiXCR, TCRdb re-called the multiplex PCR reads, giving one row per CDR3 protein. The sample has about 250,000 distinct CDR3 sequences; about 20% are singletons. The V end lost 9 bases, the J end lost 1 base, and 17 bases lay between the germline ends. This CDR3 comprises 15 residues. CDR1 is SNHLY, CDR2 FYNNEI, per germline. The material sequenced was blood. The receptor was derived from a man aged 25 to 45 with Graves' ophthalmopathy. The chain combines TRBV2 with TRBJ2-3; no clear D gene. CDR3 loop: CARTGGSPGTDTQYF. The CDR3, as DNA: TGTGCCAGGACGGGCGGAAGCCCTGGCACAGATACGCAGTATTTT.